Listed below are T cell receptor beta chains from one sample, sequenced in a study of vaccination and CD4 T cells after COVID-19. These receptors' antigens are unknown. MiXCR, applied by TCRdb to the PCR reads, yields one record per CDR3 protein. The sample lists approximately 15,000 distinct CDR3 sequences, about 45% occurring once. This specimen was CD4+ T cells from blood, cultured in vitro, taken about 7 months after SARS-CoV-2 vaccination. The source is a human donor who had recovered from COVID-19. Both conserved end residues are part of each CDR3. D genes are given only for firm matches. Clone sizes are given selectively: once, few, many, or a class where the clone is expanded.

D gene	J gene	CDR3 length	clone size	V gene	CDR3 protein	CDR3 DNA
TRBD1	TRBJ1-2	13	few	TRBV6-5	CASSYPRGHGYTF	TGTGCCAGCAGTTACCCCAGGGGGCATGGCTACACCTTC
NA	TRBJ2-2	14	NA	TRBV4-2	CASSHGEGTGELFF	TGTGCCAGCAGCCACGGGGAAGGCACCGGGGAGCTGTTTTTT
NA	TRBJ1-2	13	NA	TRBV11-1	CASSFEVNYGYTF	TGTGCCAGCAGCTTTGAGGTTAACTATGGCTACACCTTC
TRBD2	TRBJ2-3	14	NA	TRBV7-2	CASVGGRAGNTQYF	TGTGCCAGCGTGGGCGGGAGGGCCGGGAATACGCAGTATTTT
NA	TRBJ1-1	15	few	TRBV20-1	CSARTGWGGYTEAFF	TGCAGTGCTAGAACAGGGTGGGGGGGGTACACTGAAGCTTTCTTT
NA	TRBJ2-3	12	once	TRBV20-1	CSARSGAGPRYF	TGCAGTGCTAGATCGGGGGCGGGCCCTCGGTATTTT
TRBD1	TRBJ1-6	14	NA	TRBV27	CASSRDRVGSPLHF	TGTGCCAGCAGTCGTGACAGGGTTGGATCACCCCTCCACTTT
NA	TRBJ1-2	14	NA	TRBV20-1	CSARDTTNVYGYTF	TGCAGTGCTAGAGATACGACTAACGTCTATGGCTACACCTTC
NA	TRBJ2-7	15	NA	TRBV6-5	CASSYPARHSYEQYF	TGTGCCAGCAGTTACCCGGCCCGACACTCCTACGAGCAGTACTTC
NA	TRBJ1-2	13	NA	TRBV7-3	CASSLARGYGYTF	TGTGCCAGCAGCTTAGCCCGGGGGTATGGCTACACCTTC
NA	TRBJ2-5	15	NA	TRBV6-1	CASSGPGPRPETQYF	TGTGCCAGCAGTGGGCCGGGACCCCGCCCAGAGACCCAGTACTTC
TRBD2	TRBJ2-3	16	NA	TRBV6-2/TRBV6-3	CASSYGAGPHLRTQYF	TGTGCCAGCAGTTACGGAGCGGGACCACACCTTAGAACGCAGTATTTT
NA	TRBJ2-1	19	NA	TRBV20-1	CSAAGWEVGGPSSYNEQFF	TGCAGTGCCGCCGGTTGGGAGGTGGGCGGGCCGAGCTCCTACAATGAGCAGTTCTTC
TRBD1	TRBJ2-7	16	few	TRBV7-9	CASSPHGGQGPYEQYF	TGTGCCAGCAGCCCCCACGGGGGACAGGGACCTTACGAGCAGTACTTC
NA	TRBJ2-7	13	NA	TRBV20-1	CSAKDVGTDEQYF	TGCAGTGCTAAGGACGTTGGGACCGACGAGCAGTACTTC
NA	TRBJ2-7	15	NA	TRBV7-2	CASSLAPGSSYEQYF	TGTGCCAGCAGCTTAGCCCCGGGGAGCTCCTACGAGCAGTACTTC
NA	TRBJ1-2	15	NA	TRBV7-2	CASSLVSALSRGYTF	TGTGCCAGCAGCTTAGTTTCAGCTCTTAGTCGTGGCTACACCTTC